Given below is one T cell receptor (beta chain) in context. Antigen specificity is unknown. Using its own MiXCR run on the 5' RACE reads, TCRdb lists one record per CDR3 protein. The data hold some 500,000 distinct CDR3 sequences, with roughly a fifth observed a single time. The CDR3 has 12 amino acids. V lost 3 bases and J 7 bases, leaving 10 bases between the germline ends. CDR1 and CDR2 from the germline V gene are DFQATT and SNEGSKA (reference sequence). The data were obtained in a study of identical twins. Study results and caveats: Cord blood's abundant beta clonotypes had fewer insertions, unlike memory repertoires.

These records were also assigned to another study, of T cells expressing NK-cell markers. As reported in that work: All TCR beta repertoires analysed originated from sorted CD3+CD56+NKG2C+, CD3+CD56+NKG2C- and CD3+CD56-NKG2C+ T cells. Eight donors were sequenced, seven testing HCMV-seropositive and one testing seronegative. Where a handful of donors were concerned, these clonotypes also led the CD3+CD56-NKG2C+ fraction.

This sequence originates from a woman younger than 35 in good health. The V gene is TRBV20-1, the J gene TRBJ1-5; D remains ambiguous. Material: CD4+ T cells sorted from blood. The CDR3 bases are TGCAGTGCTAGTTTCAGGACCCAGCCCCAGCATTTT. Its translation: CSASFRTQPQHF.